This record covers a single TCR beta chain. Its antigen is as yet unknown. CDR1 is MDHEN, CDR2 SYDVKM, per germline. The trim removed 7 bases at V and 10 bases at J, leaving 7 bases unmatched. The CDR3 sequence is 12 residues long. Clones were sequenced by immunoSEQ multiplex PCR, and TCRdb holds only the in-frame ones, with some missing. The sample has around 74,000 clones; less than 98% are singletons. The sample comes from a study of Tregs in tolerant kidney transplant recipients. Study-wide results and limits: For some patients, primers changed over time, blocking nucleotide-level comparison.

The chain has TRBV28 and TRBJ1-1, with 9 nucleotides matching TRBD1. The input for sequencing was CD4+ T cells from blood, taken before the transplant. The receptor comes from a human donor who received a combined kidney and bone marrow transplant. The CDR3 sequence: CASTSPGQGAFF. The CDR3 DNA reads TGTGCCAGCACCTCGCCGGGACAGGGAGCTTTCTTT.